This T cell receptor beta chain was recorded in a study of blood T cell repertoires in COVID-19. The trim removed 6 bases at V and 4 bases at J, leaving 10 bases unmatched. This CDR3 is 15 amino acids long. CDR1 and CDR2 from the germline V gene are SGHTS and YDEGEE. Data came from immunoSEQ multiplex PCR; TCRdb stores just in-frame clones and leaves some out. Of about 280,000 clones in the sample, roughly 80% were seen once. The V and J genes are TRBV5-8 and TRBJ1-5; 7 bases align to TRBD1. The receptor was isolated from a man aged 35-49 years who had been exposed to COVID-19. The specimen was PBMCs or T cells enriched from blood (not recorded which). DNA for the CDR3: TGTGCCAGCACGATATCCGGACAGGAGAATCAGCCCCAGCATTTT. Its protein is CASTISGQENQPQHF. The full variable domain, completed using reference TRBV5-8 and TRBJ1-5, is EAGVTQSPTHLIKTRGQQATLRCSPISGHTSVYWYQQALGLGLQFLLWYDEGEERNRGNFPPRFSGRQFPNYSSELNVNALELEDSALYLCASTISGQENQPQHFGDGTRLSIL.